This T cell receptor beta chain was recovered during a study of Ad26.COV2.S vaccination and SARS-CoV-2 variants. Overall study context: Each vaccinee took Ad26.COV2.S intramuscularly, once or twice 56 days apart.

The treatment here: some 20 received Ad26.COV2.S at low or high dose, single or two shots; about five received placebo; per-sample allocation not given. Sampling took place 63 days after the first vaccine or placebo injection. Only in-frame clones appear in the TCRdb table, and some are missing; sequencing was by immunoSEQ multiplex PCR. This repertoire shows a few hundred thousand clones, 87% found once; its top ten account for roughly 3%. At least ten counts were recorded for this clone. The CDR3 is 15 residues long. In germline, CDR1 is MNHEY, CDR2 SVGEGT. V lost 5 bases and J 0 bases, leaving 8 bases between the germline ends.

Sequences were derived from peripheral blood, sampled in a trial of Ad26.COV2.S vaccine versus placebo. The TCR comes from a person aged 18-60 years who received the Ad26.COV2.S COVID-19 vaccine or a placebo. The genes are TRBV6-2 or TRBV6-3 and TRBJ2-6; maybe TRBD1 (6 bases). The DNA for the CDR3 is TGTGCCAGCAGTCGGACAGACTCTGGGGCCAACGTCCTGACTTTC. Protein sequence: CASSRTDSGANVLTF.